The 9 T cell receptor beta chains given below trace back to one sample, sequenced in a study of shared clonotypes between healthy human individuals. It was CD45RO-negative cells, positively selected for CCR7, that made up naive CD8 cells, with terminally differentiated effector memory CD45RA+ cells excluded. Sequencing was performed with immunoSEQ multiplex PCR; in TCRdb, only in-frame clones are kept and a portion is missing. The repertoire includes about 2.1 million clones, 85% to 95% of them detected once, and 1.5% to 2% sits in the top ten. Input material: naive CD8+ T cells from PBMCs. All receptors come from a man aged 18-30 years in good health. Some clones in this sample may be carry-over from other donors' samples.

The CDR3 coding sequence is TGTGCCAGCAGTTATTCTCCCGGGGAAGGAGACTACGAGCAGTACTTC. It yields the protein CASSYSPGEGDYEQYF. V and J are TRBV6-5 and TRBJ2-7, with D tentatively TRBD2 (5 bases). The CDR3 runs to 16 residues. The V and J ends lost 3 bases and 3 bases respectively, with 18 bases between them. From germline, CDR1 is MNHEY and CDR2 SVGAGI.

The count of this clone is one. Other DNA sequences of this sample code for an identical CDR3. The CDR3 here is CASSLRGPAYEQYF. In DNA form, the CDR3 reads TGTGCCAGCAGTTTACGGGGGCCAGCCTACGAGCAGTACTTC. V is TRBV28 and J is TRBJ2-7; D may match TRBD1 or TRBD2 (6 bases each). Trimming removed 2 bases from V and 2 bases from J, with 10 bases in between. Germline CDR1 is MDHEN and CDR2 is SYDVKM. The CDR3 is 14 amino acids. The full variable domain, rest sourced from reference TRBV28 and TRBJ2-7, is DVKVTQSSRYLVKRTGEKVFLECVQDMDHENMFWYRQDPGLGLRLIYFSYDVKMKEKGDIPEGYSVSREKKERFSLILESASTNQTSMYLCASSLRGPAYEQYFGPGTRLTVT.

CDR3: CASSVSVGADTEAFF. CDR3 in DNA: TGTGCCAGCAGCGTATCGGTGGGCGCGGACACTGAAGCTTTCTTT. This chain joins TRBV9 and TRBJ1-1, with no clear D. Germline CDR1 reads SGDLS; CDR2 reads YYNGEE. V was cut by 1 base and J by 3 bases, with 13 bases left in between. This CDR3 comprises 15 residues. Full variable domain (rest looked up from reference TRBV9 and TRBJ1-1): DSGVTQTPKHLITATGQRVTLRCSPRSGDLSVYWYQQSLDQGLQFLIQYYNGEERAKGNILERFSAQQFPDLHSELNLSSLELGDSALYFCASSVSVGADTEAFFGQGTRLTVV.

The chain couples TRBV7-6 to TRBJ2-3, with a weak D call TRBD2 (5 bases). Trimming stripped 0 bases from V and 0 bases from J, with 10 bases between. Germline CDR1 and CDR2: SGHVS and FNYEAQ. This CDR3 has 16 amino acids. CDR3 amino acids: CASSLAFGDSTDTQYF. CDR3 in DNA: TGTGCCAGCAGCTTAGCGTTCGGGGATAGCACAGATACGCAGTATTTT.

The rearrangement joins TRBV25-1 to TRBJ1-1; no firm D call. Germline V lookup: CDR1 MGHDK, CDR2 SYGVNS. V was trimmed by 1 base and J by 1 base, leaving 4 bases between them. The CDR3 is made up of 13 amino acids. CDR3 DNA: TGTGCCAGCAGTGAATTAAGGAACACTGAAGCTTTCTTT. It yields the protein CASSELRNTEAFF.

The chain joins TRBV2 to TRBJ2-5; D gene uncertain. V lost 7 bases and J 3 bases, leaving 9 bases between the germline ends. The CDR3 covers 12 residues. The germline gives CDR1 SNHLY, CDR2 FYNNEI. CDR3 residues: CASTEWKETQYF. The DNA for the CDR3 is TGTGCCAGCACGGAGTGGAAAGAGACCCAGTACTTC.

This chain connects TRBV7-7 to TRBJ2-7; weak D call: TRBD2 (6 bases). The length of the CDR3 is 13 residues. Germline assignment: CDR1 SSHAT and CDR2 FNYEAQ (reference sequence). With 6 bases removed from V and 2 bases from J, the gap between germline ends came to 11 bases. The CDR3 DNA sequence: TGTGCCAGCAGTGCGGGACGGACCTACGAGCAGTACTTC. Translating it yields CASSAGRTYEQYF.

This clone has just one count. J is TRBJ2-3 and V is TRBV7-2, with 8 bases lining up with TRBD2. V lost 5 bases to trimming and J lost 1 base; unmatched junction nucleotides: 8. CDR1 is SGHTA and CDR2 is FQGNSA in the germline V gene. This CDR3 has 16 amino acids. As DNA, the CDR3 is TGTGCCAGCAGCCCAGGGACTAGGCGTGGCACAGATACGCAGTATTTT. It is translated as CASSPGTRRGTDTQYF.

The rearrangement uses TRBV29-1 and TRBJ2-1; TRBD2 matches 14 bases. V was clipped by 5 bases and J by 7 bases; unmatched bases: 10. This CDR3 has 16 residues. The germline V gene has CDR1 SQVTM and CDR2 ANQGSEA. CDR3 nucleotides: TGCAGCGTTCTCGGACTAGCGGGAGGACCGTGGAATGAGCAGTTCTTC. Its protein is CSVLGLAGGPWNEQFF.